This T cell receptor (beta chain) is from a study of CD8+ T cells in alopecia areata. Whole-study context: The tofacitinib course ran for 6 to 18 months and was followed by 6 months off drug.

The junction had 6 bases not matched to a gene; V was cut back by 4 bases and J by 3 bases. CDR1 and CDR2 from the germline V gene are MGHRA and YSYEKL. This CDR3 region has 15 residues. The sample holds a few counts of this clone. The authors extracted RNA and reverse transcribed it into cDNA as the sequencing template. The protocol was immunoSEQ multiplex PCR, while the TCRdb copy is restricted to in-frame clones and leaves out a portion. Seen here are 3,500 to 4,500 clones, 63% observed once, and the top ten hold more than 9.5%. The sample's treatment: oral pan-JAK inhibitor, 5-10 mg twice daily. Alopecia areata patients had lesional scalp punch biopsies and peripheral blood taken from them.

This receptor was identified in a human donor with alopecia areata. The input for sequencing was skin, taken at week 4, from a patient treated with tofacitinib. The V gene is TRBV4-1, the J gene TRBJ2-3; TRBD1 matches at 8 bases. The CDR3 nucleotides are TGCGCCAGCAGCCCCAGGGGGCTGAGGACAGATACGCAGTATTTT. This sequence encodes CASSPRGLRTDTQYF.